Below are 21 T cell receptor beta chains sequenced from a single sample in a study of T cells after yellow fever vaccination (dated by TCRdb to the late 2010s). Libraries were prepared through 5' RACE. Instrument on record: Illumina HiSeq 2500. The public reads were run again by TCRdb, first through fastp at Q25 and then through MiXCR, and only productive beta chains were kept. Each entry merges the rows of one CDR3 protein and shows their most common DNA and genes. Within this sample are tens of thousands of distinct CDR3 sequences, with 3.4% of them counted one time only. The ten largest clones take up more than 0.75% of the sample. The intended sense of this specimen's treatment or condition label: live attenuated yellow fever vaccine strain. The sample here was PBMCs, either bulk or a sorted T-cell subset (CD4+, CD8+, memory, or dextramer-sorted; not recorded which), taken 45 days after the first yellow fever vaccination. The receptors shown here come from a man between 18 and 29 years old who received the YFV17D yellow fever vaccine.

This clonotype is labeled medium-sized. V usage is TRBV24-1 and J usage is TRBJ2-2; D gene ambiguous. The CDR3 sequence is 17 residues long. Germline CDR1 KGHDR, CDR2 SFDVKD. Between the trimmed V and J ends, which lost 4 bases and 1 base, there was a span of 15 bases. CDR3 protein: CATSDSGWLRNTGELFF. The DNA for the CDR3 is TGTGCCACCAGTGACTCTGGGTGGCTTAGGAACACCGGGGAGCTGTTTTTT.

The table lists this clonotype with many counts. The chain recombines TRBV5-1 with TRBJ1-2; D not certain. This CDR3 comprises 14 residues. V was clipped by 2 bases and J by 5 bases, with 13 bases between them. The germline gives CDR1 SGHRS, CDR2 YFSETQ. CDR3 in amino acids: CASSLRTAGYGYTF. In DNA form, the CDR3 reads TGCGCCAGCAGCTTACGGACGGCGGGATATGGCTACACCTTC.

This clonotype has ten or more counts. The chain links TRBV5-5 to TRBJ1-5; D perhaps matches TRBD1 (6 bases). Germline CDR1 SGHKS, CDR2 YYEKEE (reference sequence). This CDR3 region has 14 residues. Trimming took off 3 bases at V and 6 bases at J, with 13 bases between the two ends. CDR3 in amino acids: CASSYQTGPQPQHF. CDR3 sequence (DNA): TGTGCCAGCAGCTACCAGACAGGACCTCAGCCCCAGCATTTT.

This clonotype was seen at least ten times. The chain recombines TRBV21-1 with TRBJ2-7. TRBV21-1 is a known pseudogene. The CDR3 loop spans 9 amino acids. CDR3 sequence reads: CASSKEDGV. The CDR3 DNA reads TGTGCCAGCAGCAAAGAGGATGGCGTC.

This clonotype showed up many times. The genes are TRBV7-9 and TRBJ2-3; 7 bases line up with TRBD1. Germline trimming cut 5 bases from V and 4 bases from J; bases unmatched to any gene: 6. The CDR3 has 14 residues. Germline CDR1 reads SEHNR; CDR2 reads FQNEAQ (reference sequence). The CDR3 sequence is CASSRQGPADTQYF. Written as DNA, the CDR3 is TGTGCCAGCAGCCGACAGGGACCGGCAGATACGCAGTATTTT.

This clonotype was found many times. This chain links TRBV27 with TRBJ1-6; 9 bases fit TRBD1. Trimming removed 5 bases from V and 7 bases from J; junction bases left unmatched: 3. The CDR3 length is 14 residues. CDR1 is MNHEY, CDR2 SMNVEV, per germline (reference sequence). CDR3 nucleotide sequence: TGTGCCAGCAGTGGGACAGGGAACAATTCACCCCTCCACTTT. Translated, it gives CASSGTGNNSPLHF.

This clonotype has ten or more counts. V usage is TRBV19 and J usage is TRBJ2-3; a possible D gene is TRBD2 (7 bases). The V gene's germline CDR1 is LNHDA and CDR2 SQIVND (reference sequence). Trimming took 5 bases from V and 2 from J, leaving 14 bases between them. The CDR3 consists of 15 residues. CDR3 nucleotides: TGTGCCAGTAGTCGGCGGCGGGGGCTCACAGATACGCAGTATTTT. This encodes CASSRRRGLTDTQYF. The full variable domain, its missing parts supplied by reference TRBV19 and TRBJ2-3, is DGGITQSPKYLFRKEGQNVTLSCEQNLNHDAMYWYRQDPGQGLRLIYYSQIVNDFQKGDIAEGYSVSREKKESFPLTVTSAQKNPTAFYLCASSRRRGLTDTQYFGPGTRLTVL.

This clonotype was recorded many times. V and J are TRBV28 and TRBJ2-3; D gene uncertain. The germline gives CDR1 MDHEN, CDR2 SYDVKM. The length of the CDR3 is 15 residues. V lost 4 bases, J lost 1 base, and 12 bases lay in between. The CDR3 DNA is TGTGCCAGCAGTTCTTGGCCCTTACGCACAGATACGCAGTATTTT. It specifies CASSSWPLRTDTQYF.

This clonotype showed up just a few times. The chain is built from TRBV12-3 or TRBV12-4 and TRBJ2-7, with 8 bases matching TRBD2. The CDR3 spans 14 residues. J was trimmed by 0 bases and V by 6 bases; bases with no gene match: 4. CDR3 sequence: CASSSGTSSYEQYF. In nucleotides, the CDR3 is TGTGCCAGCAGCTCCGGGACTAGCTCCTACGAGCAGTACTTC.

This clonotype has a count of ten or more. The V call is TRBV7-3, the J call TRBJ2-1; 7 bases map to TRBD2. J was trimmed by 8 bases and V by 3 bases; bases with no gene match: 10. Germline V gives CDR1 SGHTA, CDR2 FQGTGA. This CDR3 comprises 15 residues. The CDR3 nucleotides read TGTGCCAGCAGCTTCGCGGGGGACCCACGCCATGAGCAGTTCTTC. This gives the protein CASSFAGDPRHEQFF.

This clonotype came up many times. V and J are TRBV7-2 and TRBJ2-7, with 9 positions matching TRBD2. The germline CDR1 and CDR2 sequences are SGHTA and FQGNSA. This CDR3 is built from 16 residues. J was trimmed by 5 bases and V by 5 bases; bases with no gene match: 13. The CDR3 region has the DNA TGTGCCAGCAGCCCTTCCTGGGCGGGGGGGTACCACGAGCAGTACTTC. Translated, it gives CASSPSWAGGYHEQYF.

This clonotype was seen many times. The chain carries TRBV5-8 and TRBJ1-5; D might be TRBD1 (5 bases). The CDR3 has 16 amino acids. Germline V gives CDR1 SGHTS, CDR2 YDEGEE. Trimming took 1 base from V and 0 from J, leaving 11 bases between them. In DNA, the CDR3 is TGTGCCAGCAGCTTGACTCTTGGGGGTAGCAATCAGCCCCAGCATTTT. Protein product: CASSLTLGGSNQPQHF. Together with reference TRBV5-8 and TRBJ1-5, the CDR3 gives the full variable domain: EAGVTQSPTHLIKTRGQQATLRCSPISGHTSVYWYQQALGLGLQFLLWYDEGEERNRGNFPPRFSGRQFPNYSSELNVNALELEDSALYLCASSLTLGGSNQPQHFGDGTRLSIL.

This clonotype was observed many times. The rearrangement uses TRBV5-1 and TRBJ2-1; D remains ambiguous. The germline V and J ends were trimmed by 0 bases and 6 bases, with 10 bases remaining between them. Germline-derived CDR1 and CDR2 are SGHRS and YFSETQ. The CDR3 is made up of 14 amino acids. The CDR3 DNA sequence: TGCGCCAGCAGCTTGGCCCAATTAGCCAATGAGCAGTTCTTC. As protein: CASSLAQLANEQFF.

This clonotype was counted at least ten times. The chain employs TRBV6-2 or TRBV6-3 and TRBJ2-3, with unresolved D. The CDR3 has 14 amino acids. From germline, CDR1 is MNHEY and CDR2 SVGEGT. The V end was cut by 2 bases, the J end by 4 bases, with 10 bases between. The CDR3 loop reads CASSYLVSADTQYF. CDR3 in DNA: TGTGCCAGCAGTTACCTGGTTTCCGCAGATACGCAGTATTTT.

This clonotype appeared many times. The V and J genes are TRBV7-9 and TRBJ1-2, with a weak D call TRBD1 (5 bases). Germline lookup yields CDR1 SEHNR and CDR2 FQNEAQ (reference sequence). Trimming pared 8 bases from V and 7 bases from J, leaving 20 bases between. This CDR3 has 14 residues. The DNA for the CDR3 is TGTGCCAGCGGGTTTGGGGCCTCAAGCCGTGGCTACACCTTC. Protein: CASGFGASSRGYTF.

This clonotype was seen at least ten times. This chain links TRBV4-1 with TRBJ2-6, with TRBD1 matching over 7 bases. Per the germline V gene, CDR1 is MGHRA and CDR2 is YSYEKL. J lost 5 bases, V lost 3 bases, and 13 bases had no gene match. The CDR3 length is 18 residues. CDR3 protein: CASSQSDDRANWANVLTF. The CDR3 DNA is TGCGCCAGCAGCCAGTCCGACGACAGGGCCAACTGGGCCAACGTCCTGACTTTC.

This clonotype was seen many times. The chain employs TRBV4-3 and TRBJ2-2; no firm D call. This CDR3 has 15 residues. V was cut by 0 bases and J by 6 bases, with 11 bases left in between. Germline CDR1 is LGHNA and CDR2 is YSLEER. CDR3 region: CASSQDGGSPGELFF. The CDR3 coding sequence is TGCGCCAGCAGCCAAGATGGCGGTAGCCCCGGGGAGCTGTTTTTT.

This clonotype was found many times. The rearrangement joins TRBV5-6 to TRBJ2-1; D ambiguous. Per germline, CDR1 SGHDT and CDR2 YYEEEE. The CDR3 length is 16 residues. The V gene lost 4 bases and the J gene lost 2 bases, with 16 bases spanning the gap. The CDR3 region has the DNA TGTGCCAGCAGCCTAATCTCCGCCAGGCCCTACAATGAGCAGTTCTTC. Translated, it gives CASSLISARPYNEQFF.

This clonotype was counted many times. The chain combines TRBV7-6 with TRBJ1-5; D ambiguous. This CDR3 spans 14 amino acids. Trimming took 1 base from V and 2 from J, leaving 6 bases between them. Germline V gene sequence: CDR1 SGHVS, CDR2 FNYEAQ. CDR3 nucleotides: TGTGCCAGCAGCTTAGGGGTGGGCAATCAGCCCCAGCATTTT. Protein: CASSLGVGNQPQHF.

This clonotype was recorded many times. V and J are TRBV7-2 and TRBJ1-5; D gene unclear. The CDR3 totals 13 residues. V lost 1 base and J 7 bases, leaving 8 bases between the germline ends. Germline V gene lookup returns CDR1 SGHTA and CDR2 FQGNSA. The DNA of the CDR3 is TGTGCCAGCAGCTTAGAGAGTGAACAGCCCCAGCATTTT. Translating it yields CASSLESEQPQHF.

This clonotype was detected many times. J is TRBJ1-6 and V is TRBV12-3 or TRBV12-4, with 7 bases matching TRBD1. Unmatched junction bases numbered 10, after V lost 6 bases and J lost 5 bases. The CDR3 is made up of 16 amino acids. The DNA for the CDR3 is TGTGCCAGCAGCCCCAAGGGACAGCCTAATAATTCACCCCTCCACTTT. Protein product: CASSPKGQPNNSPLHF.